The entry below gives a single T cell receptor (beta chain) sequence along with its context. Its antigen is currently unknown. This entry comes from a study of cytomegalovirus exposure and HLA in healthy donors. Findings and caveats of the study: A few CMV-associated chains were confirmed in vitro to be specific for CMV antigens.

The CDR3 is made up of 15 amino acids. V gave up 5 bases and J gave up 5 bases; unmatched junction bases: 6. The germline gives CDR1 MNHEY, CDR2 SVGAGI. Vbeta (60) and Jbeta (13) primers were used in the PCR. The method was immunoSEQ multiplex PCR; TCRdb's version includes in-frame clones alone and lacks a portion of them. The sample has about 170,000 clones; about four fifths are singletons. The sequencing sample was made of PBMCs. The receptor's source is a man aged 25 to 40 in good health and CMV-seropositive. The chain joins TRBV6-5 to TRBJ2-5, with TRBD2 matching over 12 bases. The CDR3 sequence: CASSLLAGGLETQYF. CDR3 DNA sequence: TGTGCCAGCAGTCTACTAGCGGGGGGTTTGGAGACCCAGTACTTC.